The following is a T cell receptor beta chain sequence with its context. These data originate in a study of T cell changes during pregnancy in multiple sclerosis. Generated by immunoSEQ multiplex PCR, the TCRdb table keeps only in-frame clones and is missing some. The table records about 35,000 clones, roughly 90% of them present only once. V was pared by 4 bases and J by 0 bases, with 5 bases between. The germline V gene has CDR1 SGHRS and CDR2 YFSETQ. The CDR3 spans 14 residues. The J gene is TRBJ2-6, the V gene TRBV5-1, with D perhaps TRBD2 (5 bases). The origin of this receptor is a female donor with multiple sclerosis, enrolled in a pregnancy study. Sequencing used CD4+ T cells from peripheral blood mononuclear cells, obtained in the second trimester of pregnancy. The CDR3 bases are TGCGCCAGCAGCGGAGGCTCTGGGGCCAACGTCCTGACTTTC. This sequence encodes CASSGGSGANVLTF.